The 24 T cell receptor beta chains listed next were all sequenced from one sample in a study of cytomegalovirus exposure and HLA in healthy donors. 60 Vbeta and 13 Jbeta primers were used in PCR. Sequencing was performed with immunoSEQ multiplex PCR; in TCRdb, only in-frame clones are kept and a portion is missing. The table lists 150,000 to 200,000 clones, approximately 70% of them singletons. Material for sequencing was PBMCs. All receptors derive from a man aged 18 to 29 in good health and CMV-seropositive.

This chain uses TRBV28 with TRBJ2-3, with 8 nucleotides matching TRBD2. Germline trimming cut 7 bases from V and 4 bases from J; bases unmatched to any gene: 13. CDR1 is MDHEN, CDR2 SYDVKM, per germline. The CDR3 spans 16 residues. As DNA, the CDR3 is TGTGCCAGCACCCCCATAGGGCGGGGGGACGCAGATACGCAGTATTTT. Its translation: CASTPIGRGDADTQYF.

The rearrangement joins TRBV19 to TRBJ2-1; D unresolved. The CDR3 runs to 15 residues. In germline, CDR1 is LNHDA, CDR2 SQIVND (reference sequence). Trimming took 3 bases from V and 2 from J, leaving 11 bases between them. In DNA, the CDR3 is TGTGCCAGTAGTATGGGCTCCCTCCCCTACAATGAGCAGTTCTTC. It encodes CASSMGSLPYNEQFF.

The chain links TRBV19 to TRBJ2-1, with 7 nucleotides matching TRBD1. Trimming removed 5 bases from V and 4 bases from J; junction bases left unmatched: 14. The CDR3 is 17 amino acids. From germline, CDR1 is LNHDA and CDR2 SQIVND (reference sequence). The chain's CDR3 is CASSWLTRDSWYNEQFF. CDR3 coding DNA: TGTGCCAGTAGTTGGCTCACTCGGGACAGTTGGTACAATGAGCAGTTCTTC.

This clone was seen a few times. The chain recombines TRBV4-1 with TRBJ1-1; D gene ambiguous. CDR3 length: 17 amino acids. V was clipped by 4 bases and J by 2 bases, with 20 bases between them. Germline V gene lookup returns CDR1 MGHRA and CDR2 YSYEKL. The CDR3 sequence is CASSPANPLQNNTEAFF. Written as DNA, the CDR3 is TGCGCCAGCAGCCCCGCAAACCCCCTACAGAACAACACTGAAGCTTTCTTT.

CDR3 nucleotides: TGTGCCAGCAGTTCGACAGGACAGGCTATATCTGAAAAACTGTTTTTT. Encoded protein: CASSSTGQAISEKLFF. The chain is built from TRBV27 and TRBJ1-4; 7 bases align to TRBD1. Germline V CDR1 and CDR2: MNHEY, SMNVEV (reference sequence). This CDR3 spans 16 amino acids. The junction had 12 bases not matched to a gene; V was cut back by 4 bases and J by 7 bases.

The V and J genes are TRBV5-6 and TRBJ2-5; TRBD2 aligns across 10 bases. CDR1 is SGHDT and CDR2 is YYEEEE in the germline V gene. V trimming: 4 bases; J trimming: 4 bases; junction bases outside the gene matches: 4. The CDR3 totals 14 residues. CDR3 in DNA: TGTGCCAGCAGCGCCCGGACTAGCGGAGAGACCCAGTACTTC. Amino acid sequence: CASSARTSGETQYF.

The CDR3 bases are TGTGCCAGCAGCTTGGGTCCCCAGAACTCTGGGGCCAACGTCCTGACTTTC. Its translation is CASSLGPQNSGANVLTF. The chain combines TRBV5-4 with TRBJ2-6, with D unresolved. The CDR3 contains 17 residues. V was cut by 0 bases and J by 0 bases, with 10 bases left in between. Germline loops: CDR1 SGHNT, CDR2 YYREEE (reference sequence). The full variable domain, rest sourced from reference TRBV5-4 and TRBJ2-6, is ETGVTQSPTHLIKTRGQQVTLRCSSQSGHNTVSWYQQALGQGPQFIFQYYREEENGRGNFPPRFSGLQFPNYSSELNVNALELDDSALYLCASSLGPQNSGANVLTFGAGSRLTVL.

J is TRBJ1-1 and V is TRBV10-1; no clear D gene. The CDR3 loop spans 18 amino acids. Germline CDR1 and CDR2: WNHNN and SYGVQD (reference sequence). V was shortened by 2 bases and J by 1 base, with 20 bases between the two germline ends. The CDR3 nucleotides read TGCGCCAGCAGTGAGGGCGTCCCCTACTACTGGTGGAACACTGAAGCTTTCTTT. It translates to CASSEGVPYYWWNTEAFF.

The chain combines TRBV7-8 with TRBJ2-5; 13 bases are a match to TRBD2. Germline V gene lookup returns CDR1 SGHVS and CDR2 FQNEAQ. This CDR3 spans 15 amino acids. V was clipped by 5 bases and J by 2 bases; unmatched bases: 2. The CDR3 DNA sequence: TGTGCCAGCAGCCCGACTAGCGGGGGGCAAGAGACCCAGTACTTC. Amino acids: CASSPTSGGQETQYF.

The chain joins TRBV5-4 to TRBJ2-3, with D possibly being TRBD1 (6 bases). The CDR3 is 14 residues long. Trimming took 4 bases from V and 3 from J, leaving 12 bases between them. Germline loops: CDR1 SGHNT, CDR2 YYREEE (reference sequence). The CDR3 region is CASSPARGTDTQYF. The CDR3 DNA is TGTGCCAGCAGCCCAGCCAGGGGAACAGATACGCAGTATTTT.

V and J are TRBV30 and TRBJ1-4; weak D call: TRBD1 (6 bases). The CDR3 is made up of 14 amino acids. CDR1 is GTSNPN and CDR2 is SVGIG in the germline V gene (reference sequence). V dropped 2 bases and J dropped 5 bases, with 12 bases sitting between them. CDR3 amino acids: CAWSLGGYNEKLFF. In DNA, the CDR3 is TGTGCCTGGAGTTTAGGGGGATACAATGAAAAACTGTTTTTT. Together with reference TRBV30 and TRBJ1-4, the CDR3 gives the full variable domain: SQTIHQWPATLVQPVGSPLSLECTVEGTSNPNLYWYRQAAGRGLQLLFYSVGIGQISSEVPQNLSASRPQDRQFILSSKKLLLSDSGFYLCAWSLGGYNEKLFFGSGTQLSVL.

The chain has TRBV5-6 and TRBJ1-4; 9 bases are a match to TRBD1. V lost 1 base to trimming and J lost 5 bases; unmatched junction nucleotides: 3. The CDR3 sequence is 15 residues long. From germline, CDR1 is SGHDT and CDR2 YYEEEE. DNA of the CDR3: TGTGCCAGCAGCTTGAGGGGGACAGGGAATGAAAAACTGTTTTTT. It codes for CASSLRGTGNEKLFF.

The chain has TRBV23-1 and TRBJ2-7, with 8 nucleotides matching TRBD1. Being an ORF, TRBV23-1 has a function that is uncertain. The CDR3 extends over 12 amino acids. J gave up 6 bases and V 4 bases, and 2 bases lay outside the gene matches. The CDR3 sequence is CASSPGQGEQYV. The CDR3 coding sequence is TGCGCCAGCAGTCCCGGACAGGGCGAGCAGTACGTC.

The rearrangement uses TRBV7-9 and TRBJ2-6; 9 nucleotides align to TRBD1. CDR1 and CDR2 (germline): SEHNR, FQNEAQ (reference sequence). The J segment lost 6 bases and the V segment lost 1 base, leaving 1 base of the junction unmatched. The CDR3 is 15 residues long. The CDR3 nucleotides read TGTGCCAGCAGCTTAGGGGACAGGGAGGCCAACGTCCTGACTTTC. Encoded protein: CASSLGDREANVLTF.

This clone has just a few counts. The chain links TRBV11-3 to TRBJ1-1; D remains unclear. This CDR3 has 13 residues. Per germline, CDR1 SGHNT and CDR2 YENEEA. V lost 6 bases and J lost 0, with 8 bases in between. The CDR3 loop is CASRLQLNTEAFF. CDR3 DNA: TGTGCCAGCAGGCTACAGTTGAACACTGAAGCTTTCTTT.

The CDR3 reads CASSLSQGAPYYGYTF. For the CDR3, the DNA is TGCGCCAGCAGCCTTTCACAGGGGGCCCCCTACTATGGCTACACCTTC. The chain combines TRBV4-1 with TRBJ1-2, with 9 bases fitting TRBD1. The V and J ends lost 4 bases and 3 bases, in that order; junction bases with no gene match: 9. CDR1 and CDR2 (germline): MGHRA, YSYEKL. This CDR3 has 16 residues.

The chain links TRBV7-3 to TRBJ1-6; D remains ambiguous. There are 15 residues in the CDR3. V lost 2 bases and J lost 0, with 5 bases in between. The germline V gene encodes CDR1 SGHTA and CDR2 FQGTGA. This CDR3 reads CASSLRSSYNSPLHF. The CDR3, as DNA: TGTGCCAGCAGCTTACGGAGCTCCTATAATTCACCCCTCCACTTT.

This chain uses TRBV7-2 with TRBJ1-5; D perhaps matches TRBD1 (6 bases). The CDR3 contains 15 residues. Germline loops: CDR1 SGHTA, CDR2 FQGNSA. With 5 bases removed from V and 3 bases from J, the gap between germline ends came to 14 bases. The CDR3, as DNA: TGTGCCAGCAGCACGGACAGATACTACAATCAGCCCCAGCATTTT. This sequence encodes CASSTDRYYNQPQHF.

In DNA form, the CDR3 reads TGTGCCAGCAGTGACCGACGGGGGGGCAATGAGCAGTTCTTC. Protein sequence: CASSDRRGGNEQFF. The chain recombines TRBV2 with TRBJ2-1; 8 bases agree with TRBD2. The CDR3 totals 14 residues. In germline, CDR1 is SNHLY, CDR2 FYNNEI. The ends lost 3 bases at V and 6 bases at J; junction bases unmatched: 4. The full variable domain, in which reference TRBV2 and TRBJ2-1 provide the parts outside the CDR3, is EPEVTQTPSHQVTQMGQEVILRCVPISNHLYFYWYRQILGQKVEFLVSFYNNEISEKSEIFDDQFSVERPDGSNFTLKIRSTKLEDSAMYFCASSDRRGGNEQFFGPGTRLTVL.

The V gene is TRBV5-4, the J gene TRBJ1-2; TRBD1 matches 7 bases. Germline CDR1 and CDR2: SGHNT and YYREEE (reference sequence). V lost 2 bases to trimming and J lost 0 bases; unmatched junction nucleotides: 16. The CDR3 runs 19 residues. This CDR3 reads CASSFSTGARTVSNYGYTF. The CDR3 nucleotides are TGTGCCAGCAGCTTCTCTACAGGGGCCCGTACCGTTTCTAACTATGGCTACACCTTC.

The rearrangement joins TRBV7-8 to TRBJ2-7; possible D gene TRBD1, 5 bases. Germline V gene sequence: CDR1 SGHVS, CDR2 FQNEAQ. The CDR3 extends over 14 amino acids. Trimming shortened V by 5 bases and J by 2 bases, and 13 bases separated the two germline ends. CDR3 amino acids: CASSPHPGPYEQYV. CDR3 DNA: TGTGCCAGCAGCCCCCACCCAGGGCCCTACGAGCAGTACGTC.

The chain uses TRBV6-6 and TRBJ1-1, with 7 bases matching TRBD1. The CDR3 length is 15 residues. CDR1 and CDR2 from the germline V gene are MNHNY and SVGAGI (reference sequence). Trimming removed 5 bases from V and 2 bases from J; junction bases left unmatched: 8. The CDR3 here is CASSITGQLNTEAFF. The CDR3 region has the DNA TGTGCCAGCAGTATTACGGGACAGCTTAACACTGAAGCTTTCTTT.

The J gene is TRBJ2-3, the V gene TRBV15; a possible D gene is TRBD2 (6 bases). V lost 3 bases and J lost 5, with 12 bases in between. Germline V gene sequence: CDR1 LNHNV, CDR2 YYDKDF (reference sequence). This CDR3 is built from 14 residues. The CDR3 bases are TGTGCCACCAGCAGGCCCACCGGGGGAGATACGCAGTATTTT. Translation gives CATSRPTGGDTQYF. The full variable domain, rest sourced from reference TRBV15 and TRBJ2-3, is DAMVIQNPRYQVTQFGKPVTLSCSQTLNHNVMYWYQQKSSQAPKLLFHYYDKDFNNEADTPDNFQSRRPNTSFCFLDIRSPGLGDTAMYLCATSRPTGGDTQYFGPGTRLTVL.

Only a few counts were recorded for this clone. The chain is built from TRBV6-5 and TRBJ2-1, with D possibly TRBD1 on 6 matching bases. Germline V gene data show CDR1 as MNHEY and CDR2 as SVGAGI. Trimming left V 6 bases short and J 5 bases short, with 11 bases between. This CDR3 is 13 amino acids long. The CDR3 region has the DNA TGTGCCAGCAGAGTGGACAGTGACAATGAGCAGTTCTTC. It yields the protein CASRVDSDNEQFF.